This passage covers 15 T cell receptor beta chains from one sample sequenced in a study of regulatory T cells in long-lasting Graves disease. Time point defined: persistent/refractory GD, antithyroid drugs over 5 years with positive TRAb. Isolated PBMC RNA provided the starting material for the TCR library. According to the study, TCR beta libraries were built with iRepertoire HTBI primers and CDR3-region Arm-PCR. TCRdb independently ran MiXCR on the multiplex PCR reads; one entry per CDR3 protein. The sample lists around 460,000 distinct CDR3 sequences; about 22% were seen once. The sequencing used peripheral blood mononuclear cells (PBMCs), collected when the disease was refractory, from a patient treated with antithyroid drugs. These receptors originate from a female donor with Graves disease.

In this sample, this clonotype turned up a few times. The CDR3 protein is CSASRGRLTQYF. CDR3 DNA sequence: TGCAGTGCTAGTCGGGGACGCCTGACGCAGTATTTT. The J gene is TRBJ2-3, the V gene TRBV20-1; D could derive from TRBD1 or TRBD2 (5 bases each). The CDR3 loop spans 12 amino acids. Trimming removed 3 bases from V and 9 bases from J, with 13 bases in between. CDR1 and CDR2 from the germline V gene are DFQATT and SNEGSKA (reference sequence).

This clonotype was seen at least ten times. The chain carries TRBV6-5 and TRBJ1-1; no definite D call. Germline loops: CDR1 MNHEY, CDR2 SVGAGI. CDR3 length: 14 amino acids. Trimming left V 2 bases short and J 1 base short, with 8 bases between. The CDR3 DNA is TGTGCCAGCAGTTACCTAAAAACGAACACTGAAGCTTTCTTT. It codes for CASSYLKTNTEAFF.

There are a few counts of this clonotype. In nucleotides, the CDR3 is TGTGCCAGCAGCGACCCGGGAGATGATAATGAAAAACTGTTTTTT. Translating it yields CASSDPGDDNEKLFF. The chain joins TRBV28 to TRBJ1-4; D gene ambiguous. Per the germline V gene, CDR1 is MDHEN and CDR2 is SYDVKM. This CDR3 has 15 amino acids. V was clipped by 6 bases and J by 4 bases, with 15 bases between them.

This chain uses TRBV30 with TRBJ1-3; D call uncertain. The V end lost 7 bases, the J end lost 4 bases, and 14 bases lay between the germline ends. From germline, CDR1 is GTSNPN and CDR2 SVGIG (reference sequence). The length of the CDR3 is 13 residues. In DNA form, the CDR3 reads TGTGCCTTAGACAAGGGCGGAGGAAACACCATATATTTT. Its translation: CALDKGGGNTIYF.

This chain joins TRBV18 and TRBJ2-7; maybe TRBD1 (6 bases). Germline CDR1 KGHSH, CDR2 LQKENI. Trimming cost V 5 bases and J 5 bases, with 16 bases left between them. The CDR3 loop spans 14 amino acids. CDR3 loop: CASSYNQDSDEQYF. Here the CDR3 DNA reads TGTGCCAGCTCATACAACCAGGACAGCGACGAGCAGTACTTC.

The chain couples TRBV6-1 to TRBJ2-2, with D unresolved. Germline values: CDR1 MNHNS, CDR2 SASEGT. The length of the CDR3 is 16 residues. The V and J ends lost 7 bases and 0 bases respectively, with 15 bases between them. Here the CDR3 DNA reads TGTGCCAGCACAGCCCATAGGCAAACGAACACCGGGGAGCTGTTTTTT. This encodes CASTAHRQTNTGELFF.

This clonotype was found many times. V is TRBV12-3 or TRBV12-4 and J is TRBJ1-2, with D unclear. CDR3 length: 13 residues. The V and J ends lost 7 bases and 0 bases respectively, with 9 bases between them. CDR3: CASTLHPNYGYTF. The CDR3 region has the DNA TGTGCCAGCACCCTGCACCCTAACTATGGCTACACCTTC.

Ten or more counts support this clonotype. The chain employs TRBV27 and TRBJ2-5; 15 bases fit TRBD2. The germline gives CDR1 MNHEY, CDR2 SMNVEV (reference sequence). CDR3 length: 18 residues. V trimming: 5 bases; J trimming: 4 bases; junction bases outside the gene matches: 11. The CDR3 loop reads CASSPPGLAGGLGETQYF. CDR3 nucleotides: TGTGCCAGCAGTCCCCCGGGACTAGCGGGAGGATTAGGAGAGACCCAGTACTTC.

This clonotype was counted between two and nine times. The chain carries TRBV25-1 and TRBJ2-5; possibly TRBD2 for D (5 bases). CDR1 is MGHDK and CDR2 is SYGVNS in the germline V gene. V was cut by 3 bases and J by 2 bases, with 10 bases left in between. CDR3 length equals 14 residues. CDR3 residues: CASSEIGGQETQYF. The DNA of the CDR3 is TGTGCCAGCAGTGAGATTGGAGGTCAAGAGACCCAGTACTTC.

The chain links TRBV7-3 to TRBJ2-7, with 7 bases lining up with TRBD1. After removal of 3 bases from V and 6 bases from J, the junction contained 8 bases not matched to a gene. The CDR3 spans 14 residues. Germline-derived CDR1 and CDR2 are SGHTA and FQGTGA. The CDR3, as DNA: TGTGCCAGCAGCTTGGGCAGGGGGATCGGCGAGCAGTACTTC. Its protein product is CASSLGRGIGEQYF.

The chain joins TRBV20-1 to TRBJ2-7; D gene unclear. The germline V gene has CDR1 DFQATT and CDR2 SNEGSKA (reference sequence). The CDR3 runs to 14 residues. Trimming pared 5 bases from V and 3 bases from J, leaving 17 bases between. Here the CDR3 reads CSAPSPAVYYEQYF. In nucleotides, the CDR3 is TGCAGTGCTCCGTCCCCGGCTGTTTACTACGAGCAGTACTTC.

This clonotype was observed at least ten times. The chain has TRBV28 and TRBJ1-5, with 9 nucleotides matching TRBD1. The junction had 10 bases not matched to a gene; V was cut back by 7 bases and J by 6 bases. Germline V gene lookup returns CDR1 MDHEN and CDR2 SYDVKM. The CDR3 runs 15 residues. CDR3 in DNA: TGTGCCAGCAATCCGGGACAGGGACCTGGTCAGCCCCAGCATTTT. Protein product: CASNPGQGPGQPQHF.

There are many counts of this clonotype. The genes are TRBV2 and TRBJ2-5; D is perhaps TRBD2 (5 bases). Trimming cost V 7 bases and J 4 bases, with 13 bases left between them. The CDR3 consists of 13 residues. Germline CDR1 reads SNHLY; CDR2 reads FYNNEI. CDR3 in amino acids: CASTPGWRETQYF. CDR3 nucleotide sequence: TGTGCCAGCACCCCGGGGTGGCGAGAGACCCAGTACTTC.

The rearrangement joins TRBV6-2 or TRBV6-3 to TRBJ2-7, with D possibly called TRBD1 or TRBD2 (5 bases each). The CDR3 extends over 12 amino acids. The ends were cut back, 2 bases at V and 5 bases at J, with 7 bases in the middle. In germline, CDR1 is MNHEY, CDR2 SVGEGT. The DNA for the CDR3 is TGTGCCAGCAGTTACGGGGGTAACGAGCAGTACTTC. Protein: CASSYGGNEQYF.

This clonotype was counted many times. This chain links TRBV12-3 or TRBV12-4 with TRBJ1-1, with D perhaps TRBD1 (6 bases). The CDR3 spans 16 residues. V gave up 0 bases and J gave up 3 bases, with 14 bases separating them. CDR3: CASSLAAERGDTEAFF. CDR3 nucleotides: TGTGCCAGCAGTTTAGCCGCGGAAAGGGGGGACACTGAAGCTTTCTTT.